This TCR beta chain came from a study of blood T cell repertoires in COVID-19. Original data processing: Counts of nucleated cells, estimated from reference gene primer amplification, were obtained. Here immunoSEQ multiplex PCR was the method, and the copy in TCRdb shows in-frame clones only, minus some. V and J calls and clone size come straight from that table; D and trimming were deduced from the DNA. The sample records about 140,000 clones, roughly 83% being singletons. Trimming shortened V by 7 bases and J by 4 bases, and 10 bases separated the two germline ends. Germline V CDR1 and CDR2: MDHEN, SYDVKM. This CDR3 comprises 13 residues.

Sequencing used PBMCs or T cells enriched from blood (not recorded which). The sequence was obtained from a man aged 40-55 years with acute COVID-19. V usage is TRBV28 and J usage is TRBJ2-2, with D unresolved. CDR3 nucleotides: TGTGCCAGCACCCGCTTGAGCACCGGGGAGCTGTTTTTT. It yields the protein CASTRLSTGELFF.